This T cell receptor (beta chain) was sequenced during a study of blood T cell repertoires in COVID-19. The overall study: Collection of acute and convalescent COVID-19 samples took place in the United States, Italy and Spain.

Trimming stripped 2 bases from V and 7 bases from J, with 13 bases between. Germline V CDR1 and CDR2: SGHRS, YFSETQ. This CDR3 spans 14 amino acids. The method was immunoSEQ multiplex PCR; TCRdb's version includes in-frame clones alone and lacks a portion of them. The sample lists roughly 250,000 clones, 65% to 90% occurring once. This TCR came from a woman aged 80 or over with active or convalescent COVID-19. The chain links TRBV5-1 to TRBJ2-1; no definite D call. Sequencing was performed on peripheral blood. The CDR3 DNA follows: TGCGCCAGCAGCTTCGCTGACTCTGGTAATGAGCAGTTCTTC. This sequence encodes CASSFADSGNEQFF.